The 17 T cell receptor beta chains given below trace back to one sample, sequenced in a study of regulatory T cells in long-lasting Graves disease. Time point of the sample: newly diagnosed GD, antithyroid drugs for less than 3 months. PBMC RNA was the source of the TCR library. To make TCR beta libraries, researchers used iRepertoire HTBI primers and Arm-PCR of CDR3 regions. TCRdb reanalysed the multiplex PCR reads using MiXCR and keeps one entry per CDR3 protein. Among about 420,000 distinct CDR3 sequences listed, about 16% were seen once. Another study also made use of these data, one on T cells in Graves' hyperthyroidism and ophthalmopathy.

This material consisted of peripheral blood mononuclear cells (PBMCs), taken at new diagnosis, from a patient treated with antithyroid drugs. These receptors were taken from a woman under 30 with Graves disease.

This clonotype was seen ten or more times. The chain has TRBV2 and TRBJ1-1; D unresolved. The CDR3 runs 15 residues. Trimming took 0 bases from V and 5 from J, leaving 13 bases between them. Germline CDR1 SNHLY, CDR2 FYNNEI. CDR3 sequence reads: CASSEAKLLGTEAFF. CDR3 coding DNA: TGTGCCAGCAGTGAAGCAAAACTCTTGGGTACTGAAGCTTTCTTT.

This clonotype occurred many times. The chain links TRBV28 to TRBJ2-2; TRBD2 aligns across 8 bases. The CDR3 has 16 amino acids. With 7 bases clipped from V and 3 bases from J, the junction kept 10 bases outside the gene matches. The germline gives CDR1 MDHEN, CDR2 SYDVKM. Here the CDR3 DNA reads TGTGCCAGCATTCACCCGGGAGGGCCATACACCGGGGAGCTGTTTTTT. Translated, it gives CASIHPGGPYTGELFF.

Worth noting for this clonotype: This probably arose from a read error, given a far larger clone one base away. The CDR3 DNA sequence: TGTGCCAGCAGCTTACCGGCCCCGGGAACGGAGACCCAGTTCTTC. This codes for CASSLPAPGTETQFF. The chain recombines TRBV11-1 with TRBJ2-1, with TRBD2 as a possible D gene (5 bases). The germline CDR1 and CDR2 sequences are SGHAT and FQDESV (reference sequence). The germline V and J ends were trimmed by 2 bases and 13 bases, with 21 bases remaining between them. The CDR3 has 15 residues.

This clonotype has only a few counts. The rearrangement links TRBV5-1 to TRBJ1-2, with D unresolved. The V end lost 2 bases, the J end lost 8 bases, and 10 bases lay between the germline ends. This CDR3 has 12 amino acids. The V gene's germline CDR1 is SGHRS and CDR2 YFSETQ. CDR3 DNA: TGCGCCAGCAGCTTTTACGCGGGGGGCTACACCTTC. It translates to CASSFYAGGYTF.

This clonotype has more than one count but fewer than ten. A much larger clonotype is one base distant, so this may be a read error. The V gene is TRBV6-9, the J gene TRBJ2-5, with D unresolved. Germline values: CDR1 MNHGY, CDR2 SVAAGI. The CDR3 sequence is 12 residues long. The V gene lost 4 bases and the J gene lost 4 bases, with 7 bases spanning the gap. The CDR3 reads CASSSYRETQYF. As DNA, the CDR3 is TGTGCCAGCAGTTCGTACCGAGAGACCCAGTACTTC.

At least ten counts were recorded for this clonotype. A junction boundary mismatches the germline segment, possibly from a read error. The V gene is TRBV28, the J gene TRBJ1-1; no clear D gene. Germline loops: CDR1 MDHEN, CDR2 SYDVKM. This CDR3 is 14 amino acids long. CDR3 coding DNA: TGTGCCAGCAGTTTATTCAGCATGAATACTGAAGCTTTCTTT. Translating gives CASSLFSMNTEAFF.

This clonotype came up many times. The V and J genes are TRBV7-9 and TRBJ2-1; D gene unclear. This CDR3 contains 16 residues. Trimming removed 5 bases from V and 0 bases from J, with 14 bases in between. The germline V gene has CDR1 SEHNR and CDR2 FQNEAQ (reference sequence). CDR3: CASSQRIWSSYNEQFF. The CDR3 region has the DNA TGTGCCAGCAGCCAACGAATTTGGAGCTCCTACAATGAGCAGTTCTTC.

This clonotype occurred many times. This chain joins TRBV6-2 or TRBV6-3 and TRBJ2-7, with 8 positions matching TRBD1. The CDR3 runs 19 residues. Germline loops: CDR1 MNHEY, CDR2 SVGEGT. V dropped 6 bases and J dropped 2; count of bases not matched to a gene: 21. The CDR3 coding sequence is TGTGCCAGCAGCCTCCCGCCGACAGGGGAAAACGACGACGCCTACGAGCAGTACTTC. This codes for CASSLPPTGENDDAYEQYF.

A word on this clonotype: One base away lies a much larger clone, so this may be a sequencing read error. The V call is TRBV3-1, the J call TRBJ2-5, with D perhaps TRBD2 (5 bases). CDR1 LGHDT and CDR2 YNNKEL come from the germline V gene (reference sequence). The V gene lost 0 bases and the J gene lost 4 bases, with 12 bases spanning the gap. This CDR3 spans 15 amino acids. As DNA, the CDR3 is TGTGCCAGCAGCCAAGAAAGGGCAAGCGGAGAGACCCAGTACTTC. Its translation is CASSQERASGETQYF.

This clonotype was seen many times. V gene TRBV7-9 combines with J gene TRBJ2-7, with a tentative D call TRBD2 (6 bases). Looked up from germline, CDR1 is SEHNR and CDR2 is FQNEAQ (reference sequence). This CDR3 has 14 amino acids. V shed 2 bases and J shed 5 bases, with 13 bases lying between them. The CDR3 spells CASSLLATGHEQYF. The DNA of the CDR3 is TGTGCCAGCAGCTTACTAGCGACGGGCCACGAGCAGTACTTC.

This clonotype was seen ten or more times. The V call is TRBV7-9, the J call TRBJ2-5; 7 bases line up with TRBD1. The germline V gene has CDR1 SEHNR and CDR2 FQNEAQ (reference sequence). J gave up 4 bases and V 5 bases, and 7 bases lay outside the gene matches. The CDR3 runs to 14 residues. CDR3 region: CASSVRGRVETQYF. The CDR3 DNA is TGTGCCAGCAGCGTAAGGGGGCGGGTAGAGACCCAGTACTTC.

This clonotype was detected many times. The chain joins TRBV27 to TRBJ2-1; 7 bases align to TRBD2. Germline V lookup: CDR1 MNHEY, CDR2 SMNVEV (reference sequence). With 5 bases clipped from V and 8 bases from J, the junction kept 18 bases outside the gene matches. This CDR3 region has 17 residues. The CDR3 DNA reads TGTGCCAGCAGTCCCCCGGTTGAAGCGGGATGGGCGGATGAGCAGTTCTTC. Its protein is CASSPPVEAGWADEQFF.

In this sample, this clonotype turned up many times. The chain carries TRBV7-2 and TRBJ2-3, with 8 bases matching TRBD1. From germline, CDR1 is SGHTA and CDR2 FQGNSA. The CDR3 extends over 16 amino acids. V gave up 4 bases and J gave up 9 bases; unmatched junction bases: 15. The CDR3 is CASSSRQGRTSATQYF. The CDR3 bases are TGTGCCAGCAGCTCACGACAGGGGAGGACGTCGGCGACGCAGTATTTT.

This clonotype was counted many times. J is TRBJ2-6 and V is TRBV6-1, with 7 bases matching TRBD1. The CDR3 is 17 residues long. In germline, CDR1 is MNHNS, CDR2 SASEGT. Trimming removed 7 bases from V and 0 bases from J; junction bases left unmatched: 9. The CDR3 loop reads CASKQGHADSGANVLTF. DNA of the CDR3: TGTGCCAGCAAACAGGGGCATGCCGACTCTGGGGCCAACGTCCTGACTTTC.

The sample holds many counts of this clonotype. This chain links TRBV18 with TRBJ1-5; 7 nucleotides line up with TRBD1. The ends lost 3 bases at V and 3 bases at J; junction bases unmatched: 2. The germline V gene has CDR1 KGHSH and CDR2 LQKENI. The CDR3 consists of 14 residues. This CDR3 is CASSPGQDNQPQHF. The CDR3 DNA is TGTGCCAGCTCACCCGGACAGGACAATCAGCCCCAGCATTTT.

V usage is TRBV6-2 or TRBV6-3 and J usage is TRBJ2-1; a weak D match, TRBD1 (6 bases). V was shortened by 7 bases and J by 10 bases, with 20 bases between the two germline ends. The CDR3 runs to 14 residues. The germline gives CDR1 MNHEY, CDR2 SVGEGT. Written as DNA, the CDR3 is TGTGCCAGCAATAGTGGGACACGCTCCTACGAGCAGTTCTTC. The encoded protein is CASNSGTRSYEQFF.

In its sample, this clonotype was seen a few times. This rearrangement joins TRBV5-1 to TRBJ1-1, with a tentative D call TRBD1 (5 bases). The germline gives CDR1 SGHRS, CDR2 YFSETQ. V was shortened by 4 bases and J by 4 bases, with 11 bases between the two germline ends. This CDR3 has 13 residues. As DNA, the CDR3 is TGCGCCAGCAGCCCAAAACAGGCCACTGAAGCTTTCTTT. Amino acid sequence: CASSPKQATEAFF.